This TCR beta chain is drawn from a study of blood T cell repertoires in COVID-19 (dated by TCRdb to about 2020). Regarding the study in general: The collaborator samples originated in the United States, Italy and Spain and spanned the acute and convalescent phases of COVID-19. The material from the prospective study consisted of cDNA or gDNA derived from T cells, B-cell-depleted T cells, or PBMCs. Subjects who had been exposed to COVID-19, were actively infected with it, or had recovered from it provided the deeply sampled blood TCRbeta repertoires that made up the dataset. The repertoires were made available in a free public database intended to serve as a resource for research on the immune response to SARS-CoV-2. Samples were obtained from the ongoing ImmuneRACE study (first 160 participants) and from some 1,300 subjects provided by 6 global collaborators. Sample metadata almost always included a de-identified subject ID, COVID-19 status, age in years and sex. Where available, HLA class I and class II types were obtained from metadata supplied by the sample provider rather than from assay-based typing.

TCRbeta CDR3 regions were amplified from genomic DNA using the immunoSEQ Assay, a bias-controlled multiplex PCR. From the authors' description of their analysis: Within the assay, amplification of reference gene primers was used to estimate how many nucleated cells each sample contained. Sequence reads were collapsed and filtered to measure the absolute abundance of every unique TCRbeta CDR3 rearrangement. For each sample, productive Simpson clonality was calculated as the square root of Simpson's diversity index across productive rearrangements. TCRdb retrieved this table from immuneACCESS and kept in-frame rearrangements only. Not all clones are present; in checked studies, unresolved V genes account for under half, and no reason is known for the remainder. Clone size and V and J calls were adopted from that table, with D and trimming inferred from the DNA. For this sample the table gives around 130,000 clones, of which about nine tenths were detected only once. The ten largest clonotypes hold around 2.3% of the sample.

Here is what the overall study found, with its caveats: Clinical and demographic metadata were provided uncurated, with the amount varying by source and participant.

In this sample, this clone turned up a few times. Its binding antigen is unknown. No qualities accompany the bases; no much larger clone lies one base away. The CDR3, from cysteine to phenylalanine, totals 14 residues. Only CDR3 DNA is held: 42 bases, read in frame from base 1. CDR1 SGHRS and CDR2 YFSETQ were looked up in the germline V gene. V lost 6 bases and J lost 3 bases; the stretch between them is 12 bases long. One collaborating source in Seattle enrolled patients during active infection and followed them longitudinally through the course of disease. Collaborating institutions collected whole blood in K2EDTA tubes following their own protocols. For TCRbeta analysis, collaborators shipped samples in one of three forms: frozen whole blood, isolated PBMCs, or DNA extracted from either of those sample types.

This clonotype was obtained from a human donor with COVID-19, enrolled during active disease. The donor label of this sample is uncertain. The sample taken for sequencing was peripheral blood. The sequence links TRBV5-1 to TRBJ1-4; a weak D assignment points to TRBD1 (6 bases agree). The DNA sequence is given as TGCGCCAGCACCTTCGACAGGTCTAATGAAAAACTGTTTTTT. Translated, it gives CASTFDRSNEKLFF. Reference TRBV5-1 and TRBJ1-4 proteins supply the regions before and after the CDR3; the full variable domain is: KAGVTQTPRYLIKTRGQQVTLSCSPISGHRSVSWYQQTPGQGLQFLFEYFSETQRNKGNFPGRFSGRQFSNSRSEMNVSTLELGDSALYLCASTFDRSNEKLFFGSGTQLSVL.